The 28 T cell receptor beta chains below were found in one sample sequenced in a study of blood T cell repertoires in COVID-19. Data came from immunoSEQ multiplex PCR; TCRdb stores just in-frame clones and leaves some out. Here the sample spans about 220,000 clones, more than 70% being singletons. The sequenced sample consisted of peripheral blood. The receptors derive from a human donor in a cohort sampled during active COVID-19.

This rearrangement joins TRBV5-8 to TRBJ2-7; TRBD1 might be the D (6 bases). CDR1 and CDR2 (germline): SGHTS, YDEGEE. The CDR3 has 12 amino acids. The V end lost 6 bases, the J end lost 4 bases, and 11 bases lay between the germline ends. This chain's CDR3 is CASTNQGYEQYF. The CDR3 DNA sequence: TGTGCCAGCACCAACCAGGGGTACGAGCAGTACTTC.

The genes are TRBV5-1 and TRBJ2-2; 8 bases align to TRBD1. Germline V gene data show CDR1 as SGHRS and CDR2 as YFSETQ. The V and J ends lost 0 bases and 6 bases, in that order; junction bases with no gene match: 4. The CDR3 is made up of 15 amino acids. The chain's CDR3 is CASSLAQGGSGELFF. The CDR3 region has the DNA TGCGCCAGCAGCTTGGCACAGGGGGGATCCGGGGAGCTGTTTTTT.

This chain joins TRBV19 and TRBJ2-1, with 8 bases that match TRBD2. The CDR3 sequence is 15 residues long. CDR1 is LNHDA, CDR2 SQIVND, per germline (reference sequence). Unmatched junction bases numbered 6, after V lost 6 bases and J lost 2 bases. In nucleotides, the CDR3 is TGTGCCAGTAGCCAGACTAGCGCTACCTACAATGAGCAGTTCTTC. Translating it yields CASSQTSATYNEQFF.

The V call is TRBV7-2, the J call TRBJ1-4; D is unclear. The CDR3 loop spans 12 amino acids. The ends were cut back, 2 bases at V and 7 bases at J, with 5 bases in the middle. In germline, CDR1 is SGHTA, CDR2 FQGNSA. DNA of the CDR3: TGTGCCAGCAGCTTAACGCGTGAAAAACTGTTTTTT. This sequence encodes CASSLTREKLFF.

The chain couples TRBV3-1 (or the pseudogene TRBV3-2) to TRBJ1-1; tentative D call: TRBD1 (5 bases). The CDR3 totals 16 residues. V was shortened by 4 bases and J by 6 bases, with 21 bases between the two germline ends. Germline V gives CDR1 LGHDT, CDR2 YNNKEL (reference sequence). CDR3 coding DNA: TGTGCCAGCAGCCTCGAATTAACAGGTAGTGGAGCTGAAGCTTTCTTT. This sequence encodes CASSLELTGSGAEAFF.

In its sample, this clone was seen a few times. J is TRBJ1-2 and V is TRBV28, with a tentative D call TRBD1 (5 bases). The CDR3 runs 12 residues. Per germline, CDR1 MDHEN and CDR2 SYDVKM. Trimming removed 6 bases from V and 8 bases from J, with 13 bases in between. This CDR3 reads CASSPPNRGYTF. CDR3 bases: TGTGCCAGCAGCCCTCCAAACAGGGGCTACACCTTC.

The chain joins TRBV5-1 to TRBJ2-7; 10 bases line up with TRBD1. Trimming at V came to 1 base and at J to 3 bases, leaving 4 bases not matched to a gene. This CDR3 has 15 residues. Germline assignment: CDR1 SGHRS and CDR2 YFSETQ. The CDR3 DNA reads as TGCGCCAGCAGCTTGCAGACAGGGGGCAACTACGAGCAGTACTTC. It translates to CASSLQTGGNYEQYF. Full variable domain (remainder filled in from reference TRBV5-1 and TRBJ2-7): KAGVTQTPRYLIKTRGQQVTLSCSPISGHRSVSWYQQTPGQGLQFLFEYFSETQRNKGNFPGRFSGRQFSNSRSEMNVSTLELGDSALYLCASSLQTGGNYEQYFGPGTRLTVT.

The chain couples TRBV28 to TRBJ1-4; D uncertain. Germline CDR1 and CDR2: MDHEN and SYDVKM. V was clipped by 4 bases and J by 0 bases, with 12 bases between them. The CDR3 sequence is 16 residues long. The DNA for the CDR3 is TGTGCCAGCAGTTCGACCCGGGAAGCAACTAATGAAAAACTGTTTTTT. This sequence encodes CASSSTREATNEKLFF.

The chain combines TRBV11-1 with TRBJ2-1; TRBD2 aligns across 7 bases. After removal of 4 bases from V and 8 bases from J, the junction contained 14 bases not matched to a gene. From germline, CDR1 is SGHAT and CDR2 FQDESV (reference sequence). This CDR3 spans 16 amino acids. CDR3 sequence reads: CASSSLWGRARDEQFF. CDR3 nucleotides: TGTGCCAGCAGCTCTTTATGGGGGAGGGCCCGGGATGAGCAGTTCTTC.

The rearrangement links TRBV24-1 to TRBJ2-1, with D tentatively TRBD2 (5 bases). The germline V and J ends were trimmed by 3 bases and 0 bases, with 11 bases remaining between them. The CDR3 totals 16 residues. Germline loops: CDR1 KGHDR, CDR2 SFDVKD. DNA for the CDR3: TGTGCCACCAGTGATGCCTCAGGAGGCTCCTACAATGAGCAGTTCTTC. Translation: CATSDASGGSYNEQFF.

J is TRBJ2-3 and V is TRBV19, with 8 bases that match TRBD2. V trimming: 8 bases; J trimming: 3 bases; junction bases outside the gene matches: 10. Per the germline V gene, CDR1 is LNHDA and CDR2 is SQIVND (reference sequence). This CDR3 has 15 residues. The DNA for the CDR3 is TGTGCCAGTCAACCCCTTAGCGGGACTACAGATACGCAGTATTTT. It is translated as CASQPLSGTTDTQYF.

This chain uses TRBV29-1 with TRBJ2-3, with no clear D. The ends were cut back, 0 bases at V and 1 base at J, with 20 bases in the middle. Germline loops: CDR1 SQVTM, CDR2 ANQGSEA. The length of the CDR3 is 18 residues. CDR3: CSVEDDTRPFAGTDTQYF. The CDR3, as DNA: TGCAGCGTTGAAGATGATACCCGTCCTTTTGCGGGCACAGATACGCAGTATTTT.

J is TRBJ1-5 and V is TRBV6-5; no definite D call. The CDR3 contains 14 residues. Germline V gene lookup returns CDR1 MNHEY and CDR2 SVGAGI. V was shortened by 10 bases and J by 4 bases, with 17 bases between the two germline ends. The CDR3 spells CATRSPWENQPQHF. In DNA, the CDR3 is TGTGCCACCCGGAGCCCCTGGGAGAATCAGCCCCAGCATTTT.

This clone was detected only once. The gene calls are TRBV29-1 and TRBJ1-1; D is uncertain. The V end lost 4 bases, the J end lost 1 base, and 10 bases lay between the germline ends. Germline V CDR1 and CDR2: SQVTM, ANQGSEA. The CDR3 sequence is 13 residues long. CDR3 in DNA: TGCAGCGTTGCCCCGACACAGAACACTGAAGCTTTCTTT. Translation gives CSVAPTQNTEAFF. Supplemented by reference TRBV29-1 and TRBJ1-1, the full variable domain reads SAVISQKPSRDICQRGTSLTIQCQVDSQVTMMFWYRQQPGQSLTLIATANQGSEATYESGFVIDKFPISRPNLTFSTLTVSNMSPEDSSIYLCSVAPTQNTEAFFGQGTRLTVV.

This clone was observed a single time. The chain couples TRBV5-1 to TRBJ1-4; D remains ambiguous. This CDR3 region has 13 residues. Germline V gives CDR1 SGHRS, CDR2 YFSETQ. Trimming left V 0 bases short and J 7 bases short, with 7 bases between. CDR3 in amino acids: CASSLGSGEKLFF. The CDR3 region has the DNA TGCGCCAGCAGCTTGGGCTCGGGTGAAAAACTGTTTTTT.

The rearrangement links TRBV5-1 to TRBJ1-1, with D tentatively TRBD1 (6 bases). CDR1 SGHRS and CDR2 YFSETQ come from the germline V gene. Deletions cut 3 bases from V and 5 bases from J, with 11 bases between. The CDR3 is 13 amino acids. As DNA, the CDR3 is TGCGCCAGCAGCTGGCGGACAGAAACTGAAGCTTTCTTT. Residues: CASSWRTETEAFF.

CDR3 nucleotide sequence: TGTGCCAGCAGCGTGGGCCAGGGGTTCACAGATACGCAGTATTTT. It specifies CASSVGQGFTDTQYF. This chain uses TRBV9 with TRBJ2-3, with a tentative D call TRBD1 (6 bases). CDR1 is SGDLS and CDR2 is YYNGEE in the germline V gene. Deletions cut 2 bases from V and 2 bases from J, with 12 bases between. The CDR3 consists of 15 residues.

The chain combines TRBV20-1 with TRBJ2-5, with a tentative D call TRBD2 (6 bases). CDR3 length equals 10 residues. V was cut by 8 bases and J by 5 bases, with 9 bases left in between. CDR1 is DFQATT, CDR2 SNEGSKA, per germline (reference sequence). The CDR3 DNA follows: TGCAGTCCGGCGGGGGAGACCCAGTACTTC. Its protein product is CSPAGETQYF.

The chain links TRBV7-8 to TRBJ2-1, with 11 bases aligning to TRBD2. CDR3 length: 16 residues. Germline V gene sequence: CDR1 SGHVS, CDR2 FQNEAQ. Trimming at V came to 5 bases and at J to 6 bases, leaving 9 bases not matched to a gene. In DNA form, the CDR3 reads TGTGCCAGCAGCGTACCGCTAGCGGGAGGTCTCAATGAGCAGTTCTTC. It is translated as CASSVPLAGGLNEQFF.

The chain links TRBV28 to TRBJ2-7; TRBD1 agrees at 10 bases. The CDR3 runs 14 residues. Trimming removed 6 bases from V and 3 bases from J; junction bases left unmatched: 5. Germline V gives CDR1 MDHEN, CDR2 SYDVKM. CDR3: CASRRDRGGYEQYF. CDR3 DNA sequence: TGTGCCAGCAGACGGGACAGGGGCGGCTACGAGCAGTACTTC.

J is TRBJ2-1 and V is TRBV3-1 (or the pseudogene TRBV3-2); TRBD2 is a possible D gene (5 bases). Trimming cost V 0 bases and J 8 bases, with 14 bases left between them. The CDR3 is 15 residues long. CDR1 LGHDT and CDR2 YNNKEL come from the germline V gene (reference sequence). CDR3 in amino acids: CASSQDRGGGDEQFF. The CDR3 DNA follows: TGTGCCAGCAGCCAAGACCGTGGCGGAGGCGATGAGCAGTTCTTC.

This chain joins TRBV9 and TRBJ1-2, with TRBD1 identical over 7 bases. The junction had 9 bases not matched to a gene; V was cut back by 3 bases and J by 4 bases. The CDR3 sequence is 15 residues long. Germline V lookup: CDR1 SGDLS, CDR2 YYNGEE. Written as DNA, the CDR3 is TGTGCCAGCAGCGCCCAAATTACAGGGGTCTATGGCTACACCTTC. Translated: CASSAQITGVYGYTF.

The chain couples TRBV6-5 to TRBJ1-2; possible D gene TRBD1, 5 bases. The germline gives CDR1 MNHEY, CDR2 SVGAGI. The CDR3 has 14 residues. V was cut by 2 bases and J by 7 bases, with 14 bases left in between. CDR3 in DNA: TGTGCCAGCAGTTACCCGGGGGGTAGGGGTGGCTACACCTTC. Amino acids: CASSYPGGRGGYTF.

The chain recombines TRBV19 with TRBJ2-2; perhaps TRBD1 as D (6 bases). This CDR3 has 13 amino acids. The germline gives CDR1 LNHDA, CDR2 SQIVND (reference sequence). Between the trimmed V and J ends, which lost 8 bases and 7 bases, there was a span of 14 bases. In DNA form, the CDR3 reads TGTGCCAGTCACAGGGAAGTTGGCGGGGAGCTGTTTTTT. This gives the protein CASHREVGGELFF. Full variable domain (remainder filled in from reference TRBV19 and TRBJ2-2): DGGITQSPKYLFRKEGQNVTLSCEQNLNHDAMYWYRQDPGQGLRLIYYSQIVNDFQKGDIAEGYSVSREKKESFPLTVTSAQKNPTAFYLCASHREVGGELFFGEGSRLTVL.

In its sample, this clone was seen a few times. The rearrangement links TRBV2 to TRBJ1-4, with D uncertain. CDR3 length equals 13 residues. CDR1 and CDR2 from the germline V gene are SNHLY and FYNNEI. V lost 2 bases to trimming and J lost 8 bases, with 9 bases between them. The CDR3 spells CASSERRGEKLFF. The CDR3, as DNA: TGTGCCAGCAGTGAACGTCGAGGGGAAAAACTGTTTTTT. The full variable domain, rest sourced from reference TRBV2 and TRBJ1-4, is EPEVTQTPSHQVTQMGQEVILRCVPISNHLYFYWYRQILGQKVEFLVSFYNNEISEKSEIFDDQFSVERPDGSNFTLKIRSTKLEDSAMYFCASSERRGEKLFFGSGTQLSVL.

The rearrangement uses TRBV18 and TRBJ1-1; 11 bases agree with TRBD1. CDR3 size: 14 residues. The trim removed 5 bases at V and 4 bases at J, leaving 3 bases unmatched. Germline CDR1 KGHSH, CDR2 LQKENI. In DNA, the CDR3 is TGTGCCAGCTCAACCGGGACAGGGGGCACTGAAGCTTTCTTT. Its protein product is CASSTGTGGTEAFF. The whole variable domain, filled in from reference TRBV18 and TRBJ1-1, reads NAGVMQNPRHLVRRRGQEARLRCSPMKGHSHVYWYRQLPEEGLKFMVYLQKENIIDESGMPKERFSAEFPKEGPSILRIQQVVRGDSAAYFCASSTGTGGTEAFFGQGTRLTVV.

The rearrangement joins TRBV6-6 to TRBJ2-7; 9 positions agree with TRBD1. The CDR3 runs 14 residues. Trimming at V came to 0 bases and at J to 8 bases, leaving 5 bases not matched to a gene. Germline CDR1 and CDR2: MNHNY and SVGAGI (reference sequence). The CDR3 DNA follows: TGTGCCAGCAGTTACTCGCGGGACAGGGACAAGCAGTACTTC. Amino acids: CASSYSRDRDKQYF.

The V and J genes are TRBV2 and TRBJ1-4; 12 bases are a match to TRBD1. The CDR3 length is 18 residues. V was pared by 6 bases and J by 8 bases, with 16 bases of the junction left unmatched. Per germline, CDR1 SNHLY and CDR2 FYNNEI. The DNA of the CDR3 is TGTGCCAGCAGAGCTCTACCTGGGACAGGGGGCATTGGGGAAAAACTGTTTTTT. Residues: CASRALPGTGGIGEKLFF.